The sequence of this T cell receptor beta chain was determined in a study of CD8+CD57+ T cells in acquired aplastic anemia. Study-wide background: Sorted CD4+ and CD8+ cells gave an average of approximately 3.4 ug of DNA.

TCR beta VDJ combinations and CDR3 sequences were profiled from genomic DNA. A single record per CDR3 protein comes from TCRdb applying MiXCR to the reads. The data hold approximately 220,000 distinct CDR3 sequences, with around half observed a single time. The CDR3 consists of 16 residues. V lost 1 base to trimming and J lost 5 bases; unmatched junction nucleotides: 11. Per the germline V gene, CDR1 is DFQATT and CDR2 is SNEGSKA (reference sequence). As for this clonotype: What it binds is unknown.

Patients who underwent sequencing had shown CD8+CD57+ cell expansion by flow cytometry. Broader study findings: A set of 25 to 30 CD8+ CDR3 sequences was shared between patients and controls, and these sequences appeared highly expressed in patients.

The receptor was derived from a human donor with aplastic anemia. Specimen: sorted CD4+, CD8+, or CD8+CD57+ T cells (not recorded which) from PBMCs. The chain joins TRBV20-1 to TRBJ1-1; 9 bases are a match to TRBD1. The CDR3 sequence: CSARGTGDRLGTEAFF. DNA for the CDR3: TGCAGTGCTAGAGGGACAGGGGATAGGTTGGGTACTGAAGCTTTCTTT.